This TCR beta chain appears in the sequencing data of a study of tumor and adjacent non-tumor tissue in lung cancer. Study results and caveats: Normal lung showed higher cumulative top 100 clone frequency than tumor. Shorter survival was associated with higher TCR diversity in tumors.

The CDR3 is 14 residues long. Germline CDR1 is LNHDA and CDR2 is SQIVND (reference sequence). Trimming pared 6 bases from V and 3 bases from J, leaving 15 bases between. The library came from three nested PCR rounds adapted from ARM-PCR protocols. TCRdb itself ran the multiplex PCR reads through MiXCR, one entry per CDR3 protein. Of 70,000 to 95,000 distinct CDR3 sequences in the sample, over 60% were seen once. The template was RNA from unsorted bulk tissue. Distant lung tissue was collected more than 3 cm away from the tumor edge. A few counts support this clonotype. The antigen remains unidentified. The TCR was taken from a man aged 70 or older with non-small cell lung cancer. Input material: distant non-tumor lung tissue. The chain joins TRBV19 to TRBJ2-7, with D perhaps matching TRBD1 (7 bases). The chain's CDR3 is CASSQTGTLYEQYF. For the CDR3, the DNA is TGTGCCAGTAGCCAGACAGGGACTCTCTACGAGCAGTACTTC.